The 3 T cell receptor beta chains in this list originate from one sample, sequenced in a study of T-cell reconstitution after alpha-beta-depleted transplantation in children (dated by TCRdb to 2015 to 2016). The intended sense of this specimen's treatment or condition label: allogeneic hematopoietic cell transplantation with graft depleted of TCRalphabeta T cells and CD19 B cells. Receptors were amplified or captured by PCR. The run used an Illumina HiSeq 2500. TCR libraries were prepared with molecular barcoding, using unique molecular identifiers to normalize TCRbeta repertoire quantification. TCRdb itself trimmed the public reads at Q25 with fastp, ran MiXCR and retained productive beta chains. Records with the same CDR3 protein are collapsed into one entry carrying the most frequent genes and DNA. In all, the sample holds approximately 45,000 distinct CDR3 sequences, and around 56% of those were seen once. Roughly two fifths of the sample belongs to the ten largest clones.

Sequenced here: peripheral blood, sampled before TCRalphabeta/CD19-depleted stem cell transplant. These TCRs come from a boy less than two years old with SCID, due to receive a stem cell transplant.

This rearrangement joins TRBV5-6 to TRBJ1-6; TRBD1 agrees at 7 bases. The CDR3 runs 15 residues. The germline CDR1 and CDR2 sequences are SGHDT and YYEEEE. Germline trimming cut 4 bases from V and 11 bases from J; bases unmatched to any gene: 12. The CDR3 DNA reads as TGTGCCAGCAGCCCACGGACAGGAACTGGGGCACCCCTCCACTTT. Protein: CASSPRTGTGAPLHF.

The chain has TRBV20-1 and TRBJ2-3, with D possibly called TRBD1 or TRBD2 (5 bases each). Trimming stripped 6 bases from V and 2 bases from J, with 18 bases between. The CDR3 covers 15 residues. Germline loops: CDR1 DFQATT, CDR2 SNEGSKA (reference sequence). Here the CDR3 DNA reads TGCAGTGCCGGTCCCGGGACCCCGGACACAGATACGCAGTATTTT. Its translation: CSAGPGTPDTDTQYF.

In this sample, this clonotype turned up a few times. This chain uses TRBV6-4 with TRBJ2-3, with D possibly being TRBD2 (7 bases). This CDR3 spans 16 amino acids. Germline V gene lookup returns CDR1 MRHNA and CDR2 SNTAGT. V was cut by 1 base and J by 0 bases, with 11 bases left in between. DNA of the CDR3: TGTGCCAGCAGTGACTACGGGGGGCTGAGCACAGATACGCAGTATTTT. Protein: CASSDYGGLSTDTQYF.